This T cell receptor (beta chain) was observed in a study of shared T cell receptors in the human thymus. Clones were sequenced by immunoSEQ multiplex PCR, and TCRdb holds only the in-frame ones, with some missing. Of hundreds of thousands of clones listed, roughly 88% are singletons. Trimming cost V 0 bases and J 1 base; bases outside gene matches: 11. Germline lookup yields CDR1 MGHRA and CDR2 YSYEKL. The CDR3 extends over 18 amino acids. This same sample was also part of a study on human thymus T cells. That investigation notes: Thymic and blood repertoires appeared to show biased V and J gene usage. Related research found strongly overlapping thymic repertoires in unrelated individuals.

The clonotype was recovered from a boy under two years old with a congenital heart defect. The chain joins TRBV4-1 to TRBJ1-1, with 7 bases lining up with TRBD1. Sequenced: thymocytes. Here the CDR3 reads CASSQDETFGQENTEAFF. The CDR3 region has the DNA TGCGCCAGCAGCCAAGATGAAACTTTTGGACAGGAGAACACTGAAGCTTTCTTT.